The 11 T cell receptor beta chains below all came from one sample that was sequenced in a study of cytomegalovirus exposure and HLA in healthy donors. This PCR relied on a set of 60 Vbeta primers and 13 Jbeta primers. Clones were sequenced by immunoSEQ multiplex PCR, and TCRdb holds only the in-frame ones, with some missing. The table has 95,000 to 150,000 clones, approximately 77% seen once. Specimen: PBMCs. The receptors stem from a man in his late teens or twenties in good health and CMV-seronegative.

The chain links TRBV9 to TRBJ1-1; possibly TRBD1 for D (5 bases). The CDR3 runs 13 residues. Germline V gene sequence: CDR1 SGDLS, CDR2 YYNGEE. V was cut by 4 bases and J by 5 bases, with 12 bases left in between. DNA of the CDR3: TGTGCCAGCAGCATCGACAGCCAGACTGAAGCTTTCTTT. As protein: CASSIDSQTEAFF.

J is TRBJ2-7 and V is TRBV6-5, with 8 bases lining up with TRBD1. This CDR3 spans 15 amino acids. V lost 0 bases to trimming and J lost 4 bases; unmatched junction nucleotides: 5. The germline V gene encodes CDR1 MNHEY and CDR2 SVGAGI. CDR3 in DNA: TGTGCCAGCAGTTACTCAGGGACAGGATTATACGAGCAGTACTTC. Amino acids: CASSYSGTGLYEQYF.

J is TRBJ1-5 and V is TRBV2; D possibly corresponds to TRBD1 (5 bases). Germline assignment: CDR1 SNHLY and CDR2 FYNNEI. Trimming cost V 5 bases and J 3 bases, with 11 bases left between them. The CDR3 runs 14 residues. The CDR3 reads CASSRAGYNQPQHF. The CDR3 DNA reads as TGTGCCAGCAGTCGGGCAGGGTACAATCAGCCCCAGCATTTT.

The V and J genes are TRBV4-3 and TRBJ2-2; 11 nucleotides agree with TRBD2. Germline loops: CDR1 LGHNA, CDR2 YSLEER. This CDR3 has 16 amino acids. Trimming cost V 0 bases and J 6 bases; bases outside gene matches: 3. Written as DNA, the CDR3 is TGCGCCAGCAGCCAAGATATTAGCGGGGGGGCCGGGGAGCTGTTTTTT. Residues: CASSQDISGGAGELFF.

The chain uses TRBV7-9 and TRBJ1-6; D might be TRBD1 (6 bases). The V gene's germline CDR1 is SEHNR and CDR2 FQNEAQ (reference sequence). The V and J ends lost 3 bases and 2 bases respectively, with 11 bases between them. The CDR3 length is 16 residues. The CDR3 spells CASSFLRQAYNSPLHF. CDR3 DNA: TGTGCCAGCAGCTTCCTTCGACAGGCCTATAATTCACCCCTCCACTTT. Drawing the rest from reference TRBV7-9 and TRBJ1-6, the complete variable domain is DTGVSQNPRHKITKRGQNVTFRCDPISEHNRLYWYRQTLGQGPEFLTYFQNEAQLEKSRLLSDRFSAERPKGSFSTLEIQRTEQGDSAMYLCASSFLRQAYNSPLHFGNGTRLTVT.

This sequence joins TRBV2 and TRBJ2-2; D is possibly TRBD1 (6 bases). Germline assignment: CDR1 SNHLY and CDR2 FYNNEI. The CDR3 has 21 amino acids. Trimming removed 10 bases from V and 0 bases from J, with 33 bases in between. This chain's CDR3 is CAIQGITGSGSYYSNTGELFF. CDR3 nucleotides: TGTGCCATCCAGGGGATTACAGGTTCTGGGAGCTACTATTCGAACACCGGGGAGCTGTTTTTT.

The V gene is TRBV27, the J gene TRBJ1-6; 8 bases are a match to TRBD1. The V and J ends lost 5 bases and 8 bases, in that order; junction bases with no gene match: 5. Germline CDR1 and CDR2: MNHEY and SMNVEV (reference sequence). The CDR3 length is 14 residues. The CDR3 sequence: CASSTRQGHSPLHF. The CDR3 coding sequence is TGTGCCAGCAGTACGCGACAGGGGCATTCACCCCTCCACTTT.

This clone was seen a few times. The chain combines TRBV7-2 with TRBJ2-7; TRBD2 matches 15 bases. The CDR3 covers 15 residues. CDR1 and CDR2 (germline): SGHTA, FQGNSA. The V gene end was trimmed by 4 bases and the J gene end by 6 bases; junction bases not matched to a gene: 4. Here the CDR3 DNA reads TGTGCCAGCAGCTGGACTAGCGGGGGGGCCATCGAGCAGTACTTC. Translating it yields CASSWTSGGAIEQYF.

The V call is TRBV28, the J call TRBJ2-3; 7 bases fit TRBD1. The CDR3 is 13 residues long. J lost 4 bases, V lost 6 bases, and 4 bases had no gene match. From germline, CDR1 is MDHEN and CDR2 SYDVKM. This CDR3 is CASRRDSSDTQYF. CDR3 DNA: TGTGCCAGCAGAAGGGACAGCTCAGATACGCAGTATTTT.

The chain has TRBV6-5 and TRBJ1-5, with 8 bases identical to TRBD1. In germline, CDR1 is MNHEY, CDR2 SVGAGI. Unmatched junction bases numbered 5, after V lost 5 bases and J lost 5 bases. This CDR3 comprises 14 residues. CDR3: CASSKQGADQPQHF. For the CDR3, the DNA is TGTGCCAGCAGTAAGCAGGGGGCCGATCAGCCCCAGCATTTT.

The chain uses TRBV9 and TRBJ2-7, with 8 bases lining up with TRBD1. Trimming at V came to 4 bases and at J to 8 bases, leaving 14 bases not matched to a gene. Per germline, CDR1 SGDLS and CDR2 YYNGEE. There are 15 residues in the CDR3. CDR3 sequence: CASSPGADRARKQYF. The CDR3 coding sequence is TGTGCCAGCAGCCCGGGCGCGGACAGGGCAAGGAAGCAGTACTTC.